This TCR beta chain comes out of a study of blood T cell repertoires in COVID-19 (dated by TCRdb to the early 2020s). With regard to the full study: Recovered participants in ImmuneRACE Cohort 3 were defined by two consecutive negative NP/OP PCR tests, clearance by a healthcare professional, or resolution of symptoms. Where available, HLA class I and class II types were obtained from metadata supplied by the sample provider rather than from assay-based typing. The sample metadata nearly always contained a de-identified subject ID, COVID-19 status, age in years and sex. Samples came from the ongoing ImmuneRACE study (first 160 participants) plus 1,254 subjects from 6 global collaborators. A freely available public database, intended as a resource for researchers studying the immune response to SARS-CoV-2, is where the repertoires were released. The collaborator samples originated in the United States, Italy and Spain and spanned the acute and convalescent phases of COVID-19. Subjects who had been exposed to COVID-19, were actively infected with it, or had recovered from it provided the deeply sampled blood TCRbeta repertoires that made up the dataset. The material from the prospective study consisted of cDNA or gDNA derived from T cells, B-cell-depleted T cells, or PBMCs. Study-wide conclusions, independent of this receptor: The quantity of clinical and demographic metadata differed by source and by participant and was supplied without curation.

Participants in the prospective study were aged about 18 to 95 years, lived in 20 to 30 United States geographic areas, and enrolled through a virtual design. To assign participants to cohorts, the prospective study relied on clinical history that participants themselves reported in a screening survey and a study questionnaire. In the prospective study, whole blood, serum and a nasopharyngeal or oropharyngeal swab were collected from each participant by mobile phlebotomists. Over a roughly 2-month period, participants in the prospective study had the option of providing additional blood draws and questionnaires. Before DNA extraction, blood samples from the prospective study were shipped at room temperature or frozen. Between the V and J ends, shortened by 3 bases and 0 bases respectively, the junction contains 23 bases. CDR1 ENHRY and CDR2 SYGVKD were looked up in the germline V gene. Taken from cysteine to phenylalanine, the CDR3 has 19 residues. CDR3 DNA only is kept here, 57 bases in frame from base 1.

Of note for this clone: The specificity of this receptor is unknown. Per-nucleotide qualities are absent, and no much larger clonotype sits a single base away.

TCRbeta CDR3 regions were amplified from genomic DNA using the immunoSEQ Assay, a bias-controlled multiplex PCR. The original methods were these. Nucleated cell counts per sample were estimated from amplification of reference gene primers within the assay. Sequence reads were collapsed and filtered to measure the absolute abundance of every unique TCRbeta CDR3 rearrangement. Productive Simpson clonality was computed per sample as the square root of Simpson's diversity index over productive rearrangements. As stored in TCRdb, this immuneACCESS dataset retains in-frame rearrangements with V and J assigned. A fraction of the clones does not appear; measured against another copy, unresolved V genes explain less than half of the discrepancy, and the remainder lacks a known reason. V and J calls and clone size are copied from that table; D and trimming were computed from the DNA. The sample contains about 190,000 clones, roughly nine tenths of them found a single time. 20% to 25% of the sample goes to the ten largest clones.

The rearranged segments are TRBV10-3 and TRBJ1-2, with TRBD1 tentatively as D gene (5 bases match). Sequencing used PBMCs or T cells enriched from blood (not recorded which). This clonotype was sampled from a middle-aged woman in a cohort exposed to, infected with or recovered from COVID-19 (not recorded which). In nucleotides, the sequence is TGTGCCATCAGTGAACTCCTTCCGGACACCGACTTCGCTAACTATGGCTACACCTTC. Protein translation: CAISELLPDTDFANYGYTF.